What follows are 16 T cell receptor beta chains derived from one specimen sequenced in a study of identical twins. TCRdb ran MiXCR on the 5' RACE reads and lists one entry per CDR3 protein. This table has approximately 220,000 distinct CDR3 sequences, around a tenth appearing once. The sequenced sample was memory (CD45RO+) T cells sorted from blood. The receptors shown here come from a woman aged 18 to 35 in good health.

This clonotype was found a few times. The chain employs TRBV20-1 and TRBJ1-4; TRBD1 is a possible D gene (5 bases). CDR3 size: 12 residues. The germline CDR1 and CDR2 sequences are DFQATT and SNEGSKA (reference sequence). Trimming removed 3 bases at V and 8 bases at J, with 10 bases between. CDR3 bases: TGCAGTGCTAGTTTAGGGGAAGAAAAACTGTTTTTT. It translates to CSASLGEEKLFF.

This clonotype was seen a handful of times. At one of its ends the junction is not consistent with the germline gene, which may arise from a read error. The chain couples TRBV7-9 to TRBJ1-6; weak D call: TRBD1 (6 bases). Germline V CDR1 and CDR2: SEHNR, FQNEAQ (reference sequence). The CDR3 is made up of 15 amino acids. The CDR3 DNA reads as TGTGCCAGCACCCGGGGGGCGACCTATGATTCACCCCTCCACTTT. This sequence encodes CASTRGATYDSPLHF.

This clonotype was detected ten times or more. The chain combines TRBV5-1 with TRBJ2-1; TRBD2 matches at 7 bases. This CDR3 contains 15 residues. The junction had 5 bases not matched to a gene; V was cut back by 0 bases and J by 5 bases. Per germline, CDR1 SGHRS and CDR2 YFSETQ. For the CDR3, the DNA is TGCGCCAGCAGCTTGGGGACTAGATTGGACAATGAGCAGTTCTTC. It is translated as CASSLGTRLDNEQFF.

V and J are TRBV19 and TRBJ2-1; D may be TRBD2 (6 bases). Trimming removed 6 bases from V and 9 bases from J, with 18 bases in between. The CDR3 loop spans 14 amino acids. CDR1 is LNHDA and CDR2 is SQIVND in the germline V gene (reference sequence). The CDR3 region is CASRSAGNIGEQFF. CDR3 bases: TGTGCCAGTAGGTCGGCGGGGAACATAGGTGAGCAGTTCTTC.

V usage is TRBV29-1 and J usage is TRBJ2-5, with TRBD2 matching over 16 bases. Germline-derived CDR1 and CDR2 are SQVTM and ANQGSEA. With V trimmed by 6 bases and J by 2 bases, 6 bases remained unmatched. This CDR3 is built from 16 residues. The CDR3 spells CSVGPGLAGGQETQYF. The CDR3 nucleotides read TGCAGCGTAGGCCCGGGACTAGCGGGGGGGCAAGAGACCCAGTACTTC.

Here the CDR3 reads CATSFPESNQPQHF. DNA for the CDR3: TGTGCCACCTCCTTCCCAGAGAGCAATCAGCCCCAGCATTTT. The chain uses TRBV6-2 or TRBV6-3 and TRBJ1-5; D unresolved. V was shortened by 10 bases and J by 1 base, with 14 bases between the two germline ends. The germline V gene has CDR1 MNHEY and CDR2 SVGEGT. This CDR3 spans 14 amino acids.

This chain uses TRBV20-1 with TRBJ1-5, with 8 bases matching TRBD1. V shed 5 bases, J shed 3 bases, and the junction held 18 bases outside the gene matches. The CDR3 contains 18 residues. Germline assignment: CDR1 DFQATT and CDR2 SNEGSKA (reference sequence). In DNA, the CDR3 is TGCAGTGCTCCCTTCACTGACAGGGGCCCCGTACCCAATCAGCCCCAGCATTTT. This encodes CSAPFTDRGPVPNQPQHF.

This clonotype was seen more than once but under ten times. The chain recombines TRBV18 with TRBJ1-4; D is unresolved. Between the trimmed V and J ends, which lost 3 bases and 8 bases, there was a span of 7 bases. Per germline, CDR1 KGHSH and CDR2 LQKENI. This CDR3 region has 12 residues. This CDR3 is CASSPSGEKLFF. The CDR3 DNA reads as TGTGCCAGCTCACCTAGCGGGGAAAAACTGTTTTTT.

The V and J genes are TRBV9 and TRBJ2-1; D is tentatively TRBD1 or TRBD2 (6 bases each). V was clipped by 0 bases and J by 10 bases, with 23 bases between them. CDR1 is SGDLS, CDR2 YYNGEE, per germline. The CDR3 is 17 amino acids. CDR3 sequence reads: CASSVEAWGAINGEQFF. CDR3 coding DNA: TGTGCCAGCAGCGTAGAGGCCTGGGGGGCCATCAACGGGGAGCAGTTCTTC.

This clonotype turned up a few times. The chain has TRBV20-1 and TRBJ1-4, with 7 bases aligning to TRBD1. Germline V gene lookup returns CDR1 DFQATT and CDR2 SNEGSKA (reference sequence). J was trimmed by 2 bases and V by 3 bases; bases with no gene match: 6. This CDR3 comprises 15 residues. For the CDR3, the DNA is TGCAGTGCTAGTCCCAGGGGGTGGACTAATGAAAAACTGTTTTTT. It is translated as CSASPRGWTNEKLFF.

This clonotype was seen ten or more times. J is TRBJ1-1 and V is TRBV6-5, with 7 bases matching TRBD1. Germline assignment: CDR1 MNHEY and CDR2 SVGAGI. V dropped 4 bases and J dropped 0; count of bases not matched to a gene: 2. The CDR3 is 14 residues long. The CDR3 loop is CASSFDRVNTEAFF. For the CDR3, the DNA is TGTGCCAGCAGTTTCGACAGGGTGAACACTGAAGCTTTCTTT.

This clonotype occurred many times. This rearrangement joins TRBV3-1 to TRBJ2-7; 7 bases fit TRBD1. The CDR3 is 13 residues long. J gave up 4 bases and V 4 bases, and 4 bases lay outside the gene matches. Looked up from germline, CDR1 is LGHDT and CDR2 is YNNKEL (reference sequence). CDR3 sequence: CASSRQGSYEQYF. In DNA form, the CDR3 reads TGTGCCAGCAGCCGACAGGGTTCTTACGAGCAGTACTTC.

V gene TRBV9 combines with J gene TRBJ2-7; 11 nucleotides align to TRBD2. CDR1 and CDR2 (germline): SGDLS, YYNGEE. V was pared by 3 bases and J by 3 bases, with 8 bases of the junction left unmatched. This CDR3 has 16 amino acids. CDR3 loop: CASSASGTSGFYEQYF. CDR3 in DNA: TGTGCCAGCAGCGCCAGTGGGACTAGCGGATTCTACGAGCAGTACTTC.

This clonotype showed up just a few times. The chain employs TRBV20-1 and TRBJ2-1, with TRBD2 matching over 11 bases. The germline V gene has CDR1 DFQATT and CDR2 SNEGSKA (reference sequence). The V gene end was trimmed by 4 bases and the J gene end by 11 bases; junction bases not matched to a gene: 13. The CDR3 length is 15 residues. CDR3 region: CSAKMAGLAASQQFF. CDR3 in DNA: TGCAGTGCTAAGATGGCGGGACTAGCGGCCTCGCAGCAGTTCTTC.

This clonotype has at least ten counts. The chain links TRBV15 to TRBJ2-1; either TRBD1 or TRBD2 may fit D (5 bases each). V lost 9 bases to trimming and J lost 2 bases, with 17 bases between them. In germline, CDR1 is LNHNV, CDR2 YYDKDF (reference sequence). The CDR3 sequence is 15 residues long. The DNA for the CDR3 is TGTGCCACGGGCCCTGACCCGGGGCCCTACAATGAGCAGTTCTTC. This sequence encodes CATGPDPGPYNEQFF.

This clonotype was found a few times. The chain is built from TRBV10-1 and TRBJ2-3, with D perhaps matching TRBD1 (5 bases). The V gene lost 3 bases and the J gene lost 3 bases, with 19 bases spanning the gap. CDR1 is WNHNN and CDR2 is SYGVQD in the germline V gene (reference sequence). This CDR3 spans 17 amino acids. This CDR3 is CASSDRIGAATTDTQYF. The CDR3 bases are TGCGCCAGCAGTGACCGCATTGGGGCGGCCACAACAGATACGCAGTATTTT.